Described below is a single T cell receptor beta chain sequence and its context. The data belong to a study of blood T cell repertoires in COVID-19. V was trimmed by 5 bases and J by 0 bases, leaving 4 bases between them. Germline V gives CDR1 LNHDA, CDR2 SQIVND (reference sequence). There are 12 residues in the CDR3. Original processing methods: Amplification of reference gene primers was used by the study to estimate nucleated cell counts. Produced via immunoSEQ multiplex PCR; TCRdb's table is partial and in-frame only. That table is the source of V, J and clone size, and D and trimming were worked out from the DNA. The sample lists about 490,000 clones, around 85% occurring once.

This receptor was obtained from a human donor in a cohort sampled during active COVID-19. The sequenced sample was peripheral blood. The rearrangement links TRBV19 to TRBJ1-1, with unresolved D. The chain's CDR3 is CASSGLNTEAFF. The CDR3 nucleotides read TGTGCCAGTAGTGGCTTGAACACTGAAGCTTTCTTT.